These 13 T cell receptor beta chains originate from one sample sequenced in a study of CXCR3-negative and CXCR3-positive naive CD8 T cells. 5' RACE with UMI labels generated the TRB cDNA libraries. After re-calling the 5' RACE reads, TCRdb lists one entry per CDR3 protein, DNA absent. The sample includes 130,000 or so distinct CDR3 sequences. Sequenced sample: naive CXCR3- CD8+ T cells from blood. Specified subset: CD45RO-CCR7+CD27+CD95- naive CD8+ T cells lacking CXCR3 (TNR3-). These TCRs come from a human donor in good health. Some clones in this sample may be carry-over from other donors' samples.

The CDR3 loop is CATSRDQTGAYEQYF. This chain links TRBV15 with TRBJ2-7; TCRdb indicates TRBD1, and absent DNA this call remains unverified. CDR3 length: 15 amino acids. Germline-derived CDR1 and CDR2 are LNHNV and YYDKDF (reference sequence).

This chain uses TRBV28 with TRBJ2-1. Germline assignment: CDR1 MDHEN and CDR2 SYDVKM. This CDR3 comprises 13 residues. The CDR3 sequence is CASSWTTYNEQFF.

The CDR3 here is CASSLWGTDTQYF. V is TRBV5-6 and J is TRBJ2-3. The CDR3 loop spans 13 amino acids. The germline gives CDR1 SGHDT, CDR2 YYEEEE.

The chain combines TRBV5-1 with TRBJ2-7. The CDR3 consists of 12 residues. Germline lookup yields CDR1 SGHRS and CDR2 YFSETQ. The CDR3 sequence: CASSVDIYEQYF. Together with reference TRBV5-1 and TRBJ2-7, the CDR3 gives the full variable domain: KAGVTQTPRYLIKTRGQQVTLSCSPISGHRSVSWYQQTPGQGLQFLFEYFSETQRNKGNFPGRFSGRQFSNSRSEMNVSTLELGDSALYLCASSVDIYEQYFGPGTRLTVT.

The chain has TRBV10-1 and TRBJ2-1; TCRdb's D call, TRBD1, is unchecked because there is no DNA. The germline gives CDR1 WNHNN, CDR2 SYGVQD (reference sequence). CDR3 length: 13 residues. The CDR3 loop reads CASSPDRYNEQFF.

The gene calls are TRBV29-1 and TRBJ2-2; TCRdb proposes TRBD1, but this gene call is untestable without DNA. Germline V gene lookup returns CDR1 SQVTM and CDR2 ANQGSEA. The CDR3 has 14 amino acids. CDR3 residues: CSVEESGGTGELFF.

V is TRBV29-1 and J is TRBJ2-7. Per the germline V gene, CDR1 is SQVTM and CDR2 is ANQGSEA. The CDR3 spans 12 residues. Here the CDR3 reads CSVAFGTYEQYF.

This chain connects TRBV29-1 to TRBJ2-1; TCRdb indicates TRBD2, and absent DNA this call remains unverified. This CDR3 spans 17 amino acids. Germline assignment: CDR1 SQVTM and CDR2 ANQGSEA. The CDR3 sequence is CSVEEGLAGGPRNEQFF.

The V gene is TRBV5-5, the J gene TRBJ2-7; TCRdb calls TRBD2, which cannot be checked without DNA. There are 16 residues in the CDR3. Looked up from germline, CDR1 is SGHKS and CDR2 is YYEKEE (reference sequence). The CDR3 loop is CASSLGSGPISYEQYF.

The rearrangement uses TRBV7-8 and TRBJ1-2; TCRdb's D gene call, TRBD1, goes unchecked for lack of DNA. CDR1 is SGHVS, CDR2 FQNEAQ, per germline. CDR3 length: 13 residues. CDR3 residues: CASSLDRAYGYTF. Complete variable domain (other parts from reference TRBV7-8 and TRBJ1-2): GAGVSQSPRYKVAKRGQDVALRCDPISGHVSLFWYQQALGQGPEFLTYFQNEAQLDKSGLPSDRFFAERPEGSVSTLKIQRTQQEDSAVYLCASSLDRAYGYTFGSGTRLTVV.

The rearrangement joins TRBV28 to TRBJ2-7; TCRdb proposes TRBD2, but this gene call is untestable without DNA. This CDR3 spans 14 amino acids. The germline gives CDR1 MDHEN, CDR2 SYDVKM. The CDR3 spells CASSFGTVYYEQYF.

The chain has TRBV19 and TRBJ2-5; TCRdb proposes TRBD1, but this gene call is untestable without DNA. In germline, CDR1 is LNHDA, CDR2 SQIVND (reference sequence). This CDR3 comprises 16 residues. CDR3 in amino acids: CASSRRTGGPVETQYF.

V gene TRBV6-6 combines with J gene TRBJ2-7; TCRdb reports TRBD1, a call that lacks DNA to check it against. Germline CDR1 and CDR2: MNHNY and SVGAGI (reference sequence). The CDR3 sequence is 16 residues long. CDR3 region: CASSLSPGGASYEQYF.